A selection of T cell receptor beta chains follows, all from one sample in a study of PD-1 blockade in classical Hodgkin lymphoma. Measured with immunoSEQ multiplex PCR; TCRdb has only the in-frame clones, and not every one. The data show tens of thousands of clones, 81% seen once. The source material was peripheral blood mononuclear cells (PBMCs), sampled at baseline. The receptor set was obtained from a human donor with classical Hodgkin lymphoma. The CDR3 runs from the conserved cysteine through the conserved F or W. A D gene is named only where the DNA matches it firmly. Size is stated for part of the rows, as once, few or many counts, or as a class when the clone is expanded.

D: TRBD1
J: TRBJ1-1
V: TRBV7-2
size: NA
CDR3: CASSLDRGNTEAFF
DNA: TGTGCCAGCAGCTTAGACAGGGGGAACACTGAAGCTTTCTTT

D: NA
J: TRBJ1-1
V: TRBV19
size: few
CDR3: CASSTVFPTGSTWLAFF
DNA: TGTGCCAGTAGTACCGTCTTCCCCACAGGGTCAACTTGGCTAGCTTTCTTT

D: NA
J: TRBJ1-1
V: TRBV29-1
size: NA
CDR3: CSVGTYTEAFF
DNA: TGCAGCGTTGGGACTTACACTGAAGCTTTCTTT

D: TRBD2
J: TRBJ2-1
V: TRBV7-8
size: NA
CDR3: CASSQRLAALLYNEQFF
DNA: TGTGCCAGCAGCCAACGACTAGCGGCACTCCTATACAATGAGCAGTTCTTC

D: NA
J: TRBJ2-3
V: TRBV30
size: NA
CDR3: CAWSVGFSTDTQYF
DNA: TGTGCCTGGAGTGTCGGGTTTAGCACAGATACGCAGTATTTT

D: NA
J: TRBJ1-5
V: TRBV6-5
size: NA
CDR3: CASSPNVARPQHF
DNA: TGTGCCAGCAGTCCGAACGTCGCGCGGCCCCAGCATTTT

D: TRBD1
J: TRBJ1-5
V: TRBV4-3
size: many
CDR3: CASSQDRGRNQPQHF
DNA: TGCGCCAGCAGCCAAGATAGGGGGCGTAATCAGCCCCAGCATTTT

D: NA
J: TRBJ2-7
V: TRBV4-1
size: few
CDR3: CASSQDMGYEQYF
DNA: TGCGCCAGCAGCCAAGATATGGGCTACGAGCAGTACTTC

D: NA
J: TRBJ1-1
V: TRBV7-8
size: NA
CDR3: CASSPTTNTEAFF
DNA: TGTGCCAGCAGCCCGACCACCAACACTGAAGCTTTCTTT

D: NA
J: TRBJ2-2
V: TRBV15
size: NA
CDR3: CATSRDLLLNTGELFF
DNA: TGTGCCACCAGCAGAGATCTTCTCCTTAACACCGGGGAGCTGTTTTTT

D: TRBD2
J: TRBJ2-3
V: TRBV7-6
size: NA
CDR3: CASSPMLSGRIDTQYF
DNA: TGTGCCAGCAGCCCGATGTTGAGCGGGAGAATAGATACGCAGTATTTT

D: TRBD2
J: TRBJ2-7
V: TRBV7-6
size: NA
CDR3: CASSPGTSNYEQYF
DNA: TGTGCCAGCAGCCCCGGGACTAGTAATTACGAGCAGTACTTC

D: NA
J: TRBJ1-5
V: TRBV5-5
size: NA
CDR3: CASSLVGSQANQPQHF
DNA: TGTGCCAGCAGCTTGGTGGGTTCCCAGGCAAATCAGCCCCAGCATTTT

D: NA
J: TRBJ2-7
V: TRBV29-1
size: NA
CDR3: CSVGPPLPYEQYF
DNA: TGCAGTGTCGGACCACCTCTTCCCTACGAGCAGTACTTC

D: NA
J: TRBJ1-3
V: TRBV6-5
size: NA
CDR3: CASSYEGYFPGNTIYF
DNA: TGTGCCAGCAGTTACGAAGGGTACTTCCCCGGAAACACCATATATTTT

D: TRBD1
J: TRBJ2-1
V: TRBV4-1
size: NA
CDR3: CASSQAPGQAYNEQFF
DNA: TGCGCCAGCAGCCAAGCTCCGGGACAGGCCTACAATGAGCAGTTCTTC

D: TRBD1
J: TRBJ2-7
V: TRBV4-2
size: NA
CDR3: CASSQDTNRGHPVEQYF
DNA: TGTGCCAGCAGCCAAGATACCAACAGGGGGCACCCTGTCGAGCAGTACTTC

D: NA
J: TRBJ2-6
V: TRBV5-6
size: NA
CDR3: CASSPGVLWANVLTF
DNA: TGTGCCAGCAGCCCAGGTGTCCTATGGGCCAACGTCCTGACTTTC

D: NA
J: TRBJ2-3
V: TRBV19
size: NA
CDR3: CASSRYTEGTQYF
DNA: TGTGCCAGTAGTAGATACACGGAGGGTACGCAGTATTTT

D: NA
J: TRBJ1-4
V: TRBV10-3
size: NA
CDR3: CAIRDGATNEKLFF
DNA: TGTGCCATCAGGGACGGCGCAACTAATGAAAAACTGTTTTTT

D: NA
J: TRBJ2-3
V: TRBV19
size: NA
CDR3: CASSTSWDTQYF
DNA: TGTGCCAGTAGTACTTCCTGGGATACGCAGTATTTT

D: TRBD2
J: TRBJ2-1
V: TRBV7-8
size: NA
CDR3: CASSQTGLAGVNEQFF
DNA: TGTGCCAGCAGCCAAACGGGACTAGCGGGAGTCAATGAGCAGTTCTTC

D: NA
J: TRBJ2-7
V: TRBV7-2
size: NA
CDR3: CASSSGGFYEQYF
DNA: TGTGCCAGCAGCTCGGGCGGTTTCTACGAGCAGTACTTC

D: TRBD1
J: TRBJ2-5
V: TRBV18
size: NA
CDR3: CASSGTGSETQYF
DNA: TGTGCCAGCTCAGGGACAGGGTCAGAGACCCAGTACTTC

D: NA
J: TRBJ1-5
V: TRBV7-2
size: NA
CDR3: CASSFVGQPQHF
DNA: TGTGCCAGCAGCTTCGTTGGTCAGCCCCAGCATTTT